This record looks at one TCR beta chain sequence and its context. The antigen is undetermined. This record comes from a study of T cell clones after liver transplantation. Study-wide background: Standard immunosuppression, with no induction, continued until 12-24 months after transplant.

TCRdb keeps only in-frame clones here, not all; method: immunoSEQ multiplex PCR. Of about 25,000 clones listed, roughly 69% were seen once; the top ten hold 2.5% to 3.5%. The CDR3 spans 14 residues. Germline loops: CDR1 SGHTA, CDR2 FQGNSA. V was trimmed by 5 bases and J by 2 bases, leaving 12 bases between them. Study conclusions and caveats: Compared with third party-reactive sequences, donor-reactive ones declined more, independent of withdrawal success.

The sequence derives from a human donor who received a liver transplant. The chain links TRBV7-2 to TRBJ1-2; D may be TRBD1 (5 bases). The specimen was CD4+ T cells from blood, collected before liver transplant. CDR3 DNA sequence: TGTGCCAGCAGCCCCCAGCAGGGCAACTATGGCTACACCTTC. It encodes CASSPQQGNYGYTF.